These 25 T cell receptor beta chains were all obtained from the same sample, sequenced in a study of T cells after yellow fever vaccination. TCRdb reanalysed the 5' RACE reads using MiXCR and keeps one entry per CDR3 protein. The sample consists of about 320,000 distinct CDR3 sequences, around 13% of them appearing once. Sequenced here: CD4+ T cells sorted from PBMCs, sampled 15 days after the yellow fever booster vaccination. Receptors originate from a man younger than 35 who received the YFV17D yellow fever vaccine.

The gene calls are TRBV7-2 and TRBJ1-2; D gene uncertain. Trimming removed 3 bases from V and 2 bases from J, with 7 bases in between. Germline CDR1 SGHTA, CDR2 FQGNSA. The CDR3 is 13 residues long. The CDR3 nucleotides read TGTGCCAGCAGCTTTTACATGAACTATGGCTACACCTTC. It codes for CASSFYMNYGYTF.

The rearrangement uses TRBV6-5 and TRBJ1-1; possible D gene TRBD1, 5 bases. The CDR3 spans 16 residues. Germline assignment: CDR1 MNHEY and CDR2 SVGAGI. The V and J ends lost 0 bases and 4 bases respectively, with 15 bases between them. CDR3 nucleotide sequence: TGTGCCAGCAGTTACTCCCCCGGGTGGGGGGGCACTGAAGCTTTCTTT. Protein sequence: CASSYSPGWGGTEAFF.

This clonotype was seen a handful of times. The chain uses TRBV7-2 and TRBJ1-1; D might be TRBD1 (5 bases). The ends were cut back, 6 bases at V and 0 bases at J, with 23 bases in the middle. Germline lookup yields CDR1 SGHTA and CDR2 FQGNSA. The CDR3 extends over 18 amino acids. The DNA for the CDR3 is TGTGCCAGCAGATTACGGGGAGGGGCTCTGGTCATGAACACTGAAGCTTTCTTT. Translating gives CASRLRGGALVMNTEAFF.

At least ten counts were recorded for this clonotype. This chain connects TRBV6-5 to TRBJ1-3; D uncertain. This CDR3 is built from 15 residues. Germline CDR1 MNHEY, CDR2 SVGAGI. V was trimmed by 6 bases and J by 0 bases, leaving 12 bases between them. The CDR3 region is CASSSDGFSGNTIYF. CDR3 DNA sequence: TGTGCCAGCAGCTCGGACGGATTCTCTGGAAACACCATATATTTT.

This chain joins TRBV7-2 and TRBJ2-5, with 8 bases fitting TRBD1. The CDR3 runs to 14 residues. CDR1 is SGHTA, CDR2 FQGNSA, per germline. V shed 5 bases and J 5 bases; nucleotides not matched to a gene: 7. CDR3 in amino acids: CASSIGQGKETQYF. CDR3 in DNA: TGTGCCAGCAGCATCGGACAGGGAAAGGAGACCCAGTACTTC.

This clonotype was counted many times. The genes are TRBV28 and TRBJ1-3; TRBD1 might be the D (5 bases). V lost 6 bases and J lost 2, with 14 bases in between. This CDR3 has 15 amino acids. Germline V lookup: CDR1 MDHEN, CDR2 SYDVKM. The CDR3 DNA reads as TGTGCCAGCAGCCTGGCCGGGGCAGCTGGAAACACCATATATTTT. Translated, it gives CASSLAGAAGNTIYF.

This clonotype was detected a few times. The chain couples TRBV5-1 to TRBJ1-1; a weak D match, TRBD1 (6 bases). The CDR3 is 16 amino acids. Per the germline V gene, CDR1 is SGHRS and CDR2 is YFSETQ. The V gene lost 0 bases and the J gene lost 0 bases, with 12 bases spanning the gap. CDR3 nucleotide sequence: TGCGCCAGCAGCTTGGCAACAGGGATAGTGAACACTGAAGCTTTCTTT. It translates to CASSLATGIVNTEAFF.

Here the CDR3 reads CASSKGTRVGENTGELFF. The CDR3, as DNA: TGTGCCAGCAGCAAAGGGACACGGGTTGGAGAGAACACCGGGGAGCTGTTTTTT. J is TRBJ2-2 and V is TRBV21-1; TRBD1 reflects the table's D call only, with no check against the DNA. TRBV21-1 is a known pseudogene. This CDR3 spans 18 amino acids.

This clonotype was recorded a few times. V is TRBV29-1 and J is TRBJ1-2; D perhaps matches TRBD1 (6 bases). Germline V lookup: CDR1 SQVTM, CDR2 ANQGSEA. This CDR3 comprises 14 residues. V was clipped by 0 bases and J by 4 bases, with 12 bases between them. CDR3 in amino acids: CSVEDGAGVYGYTF. The CDR3 coding sequence is TGCAGCGTTGAAGATGGAGCAGGGGTCTATGGCTACACCTTC. Looking up the rest from reference TRBV29-1 and TRBJ1-2 gives the full variable domain: SAVISQKPSRDICQRGTSLTIQCQVDSQVTMMFWYRQQPGQSLTLIATANQGSEATYESGFVIDKFPISRPNLTFSTLTVSNMSPEDSSIYLCSVEDGAGVYGYTFGSGTRLTVV.

CDR3: CASSPMGLASGNEQFF. The DNA of the CDR3 is TGTGCCAGCTCGCCGATGGGACTAGCTTCCGGAAATGAGCAGTTCTTC. The genes are TRBV18 and TRBJ2-1; 9 nucleotides agree with TRBD2. After removal of 6 bases from V and 7 bases from J, the junction contained 13 bases not matched to a gene. The germline V gene has CDR1 KGHSH and CDR2 LQKENI. The CDR3 runs 16 residues.

This clonotype was detected ten times or more. CDR3 amino acids: CSSGAHSHNEQFF. Written as DNA, the CDR3 is TGCAGCTCCGGGGCACACAGCCACAATGAGCAGTTCTTC. The gene calls are TRBV29-1 and TRBJ2-1, with D perhaps being TRBD1 or TRBD2 (5 bases each). With 8 bases removed from V and 5 bases from J, the gap between germline ends came to 16 bases. The CDR3 covers 13 residues. Germline CDR1 is SQVTM and CDR2 is ANQGSEA.

A few counts support this clonotype. This sequence joins TRBV24-1 and TRBJ1-1; no firm D call. V was pared by 5 bases and J by 4 bases, with 16 bases between. Germline V gene sequence: CDR1 KGHDR, CDR2 SFDVKD. CDR3 length: 15 residues. CDR3 amino acids: CATSGTSYGATEAFF. CDR3 sequence (DNA): TGTGCCACCAGTGGAACCAGTTACGGCGCCACTGAAGCTTTCTTT.

Ten or more counts support this clonotype. This chain joins TRBV12-3 or TRBV12-4 and TRBJ2-5; D perhaps matches TRBD2 (5 bases). V was cut by 6 bases and J by 5 bases, with 16 bases left in between. This CDR3 is 14 amino acids long. CDR3 region: CASSPVGVGETQYF. The DNA for the CDR3 is TGTGCCAGCAGCCCGGTCGGGGTGGGGGAGACCCAGTACTTC.

The rearrangement uses TRBV7-2 and TRBJ1-2; 8 bases align to TRBD1. V lost 5 bases and J lost 8; bases outside the gene matches: 13. CDR3 length: 15 amino acids. Germline lookup yields CDR1 SGHTA and CDR2 FQGNSA. In DNA form, the CDR3 reads TGTGCCAGCAGCCCGACAGGGGAGAATCTGAGGGGCTACACCTTC. It encodes CASSPTGENLRGYTF.

This chain links TRBV5-1 with TRBJ1-1, with a possible D match to TRBD1 (5 bases). The CDR3 is made up of 14 amino acids. Germline lookup yields CDR1 SGHRS and CDR2 YFSETQ. The V end was cut by 3 bases, the J end by 0 bases, with 9 bases between. CDR3 in amino acids: CASSYYRMNTEAFF. CDR3 in DNA: TGCGCCAGCAGCTATTACAGGATGAACACTGAAGCTTTCTTT. Full variable domain (rest looked up from reference TRBV5-1 and TRBJ1-1): KAGVTQTPRYLIKTRGQQVTLSCSPISGHRSVSWYQQTPGQGLQFLFEYFSETQRNKGNFPGRFSGRQFSNSRSEMNVSTLELGDSALYLCASSYYRMNTEAFFGQGTRLTVV.

This clonotype was picked up a small number of times. The chain is built from TRBV4-2 and TRBJ2-3; possible D gene TRBD2, 6 bases. The CDR3 sequence is 15 residues long. V dropped 1 base and J dropped 6 bases, with 14 bases sitting between them. Germline-derived CDR1 and CDR2 are LGHNA and YNFKEQ. DNA for the CDR3: TGTGCCAGCAGCCAAGCGGGGGACCCGGGGGATACGCAGTATTTT. Translating gives CASSQAGDPGDTQYF.

J is TRBJ1-5 and V is TRBV12-3 or TRBV12-4; 10 nucleotides agree with TRBD1. The CDR3 has 15 residues. J was trimmed by 5 bases and V by 7 bases; bases with no gene match: 8. CDR3 in amino acids: CASIPGQGLDQPQHF. CDR3 DNA sequence: TGTGCCAGCATCCCGGGACAGGGGTTAGATCAGCCCCAGCATTTT.

This clonotype was observed a few times. This chain uses TRBV7-2 with TRBJ1-1; possibly TRBD1 for D (5 bases). In germline, CDR1 is SGHTA, CDR2 FQGNSA. The CDR3 extends over 14 amino acids. V lost 4 bases to trimming and J lost 4 bases, with 13 bases between them. The CDR3 DNA reads as TGTGCCAGCAGCTCCACACTCCAGGGCACTGAAGCTTTCTTT. It translates to CASSSTLQGTEAFF.

V is TRBV4-1 and J is TRBJ2-3; the D call may be TRBD1 or TRBD2 (5 bases each). Germline-derived CDR1 and CDR2 are MGHRA and YSYEKL. The CDR3 consists of 15 residues. V lost 3 bases and J 2 bases, leaving 12 bases between the germline ends. This chain's CDR3 is CASSQGTLNTDTQYF. The CDR3 coding sequence is TGCGCCAGCAGCCAGGGGACCCTTAACACAGATACGCAGTATTTT.

This clonotype was detected only a few times. The CDR3 DNA reads TGTGCCAGCAGCAGATTGACAGGCTATGGCTACACCTTC. It yields the protein CASSRLTGYGYTF. J is TRBJ1-2 and V is TRBV7-9, with D tentatively TRBD1 (6 bases). Germline CDR1 reads SEHNR; CDR2 reads FQNEAQ (reference sequence). The ends were cut back, 5 bases at V and 4 bases at J, with 11 bases in the middle. The CDR3 covers 13 residues.

This clonotype showed up just a few times. V is TRBV25-1 and J is TRBJ1-5; D is unclear. CDR3 size: 13 residues. Germline CDR1 is MGHDK and CDR2 is SYGVNS. The V end lost 4 bases, the J end lost 4 bases, and 8 bases lay between the germline ends. CDR3 region: CASSGTENQPQHF. The CDR3 bases are TGTGCCAGCAGTGGGACGGAGAATCAGCCCCAGCATTTT.

This clonotype was observed many times. V is TRBV5-5 and J is TRBJ2-3; TRBD2 matches 8 bases. Germline V gene sequence: CDR1 SGHKS, CDR2 YYEKEE (reference sequence). The CDR3 loop spans 14 amino acids. V shed 2 bases, J shed 2 bases, and the junction held 1 base outside the gene matches. CDR3: CASSFGGVTDTQYF. CDR3 DNA: TGTGCCAGCAGCTTCGGGGGGGTCACAGATACGCAGTATTTT.

This clonotype was counted only a few times. This chain joins TRBV24-1 and TRBJ1-5, with D possibly being TRBD1 (5 bases). The V end lost 7 bases, the J end lost 4 bases, and 7 bases lay between the germline ends. Germline CDR1 is KGHDR and CDR2 is SFDVKD. CDR3 size: 12 residues. The CDR3 DNA reads TGTGCCACCAGGACAGTGAATCAGCCCCAGCATTTT. Encoded protein: CATRTVNQPQHF.

This CDR3 is CATPDRDRGSFEQYV. CDR3 bases: TGTGCCACCCCAGACCGGGACAGGGGATCGTTCGAGCAGTACGTC. The rearrangement links TRBV6-2 or TRBV6-3 to TRBJ2-7; TRBD1 agrees at 10 bases. The CDR3 spans 15 residues. Per the germline V gene, CDR1 is MNHEY and CDR2 is SVGEGT. V was pared by 10 bases and J by 6 bases, with 15 bases of the junction left unmatched.

This clonotype was counted a few times. The chain uses TRBV18 and TRBJ1-5; unclear D gene. This CDR3 comprises 14 residues. Germline-derived CDR1 and CDR2 are KGHSH and LQKENI. The V gene lost 1 base and the J gene lost 4 bases, with 8 bases spanning the gap. The CDR3 here is CASSPLTGNQPQHF. The CDR3 DNA reads TGTGCCAGCTCACCACTGACGGGTAATCAGCCCCAGCATTTT.